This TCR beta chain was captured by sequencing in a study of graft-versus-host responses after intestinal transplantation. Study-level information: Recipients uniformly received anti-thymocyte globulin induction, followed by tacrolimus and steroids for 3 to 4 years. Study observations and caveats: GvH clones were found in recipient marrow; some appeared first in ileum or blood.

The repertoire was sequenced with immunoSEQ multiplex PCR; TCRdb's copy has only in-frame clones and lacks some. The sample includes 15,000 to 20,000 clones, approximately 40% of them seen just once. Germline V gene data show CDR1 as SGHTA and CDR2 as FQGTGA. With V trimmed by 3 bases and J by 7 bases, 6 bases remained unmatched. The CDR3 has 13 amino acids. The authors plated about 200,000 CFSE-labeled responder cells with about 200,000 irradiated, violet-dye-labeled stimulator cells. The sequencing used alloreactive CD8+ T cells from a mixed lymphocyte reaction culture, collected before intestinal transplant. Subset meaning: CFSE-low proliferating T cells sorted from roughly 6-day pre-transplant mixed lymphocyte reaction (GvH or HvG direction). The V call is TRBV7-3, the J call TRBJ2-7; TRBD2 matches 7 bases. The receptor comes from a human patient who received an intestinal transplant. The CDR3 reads CASSLAARGEQYF. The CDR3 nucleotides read TGTGCCAGCAGCTTGGCTGCGCGGGGGGAGCAGTACTTC.